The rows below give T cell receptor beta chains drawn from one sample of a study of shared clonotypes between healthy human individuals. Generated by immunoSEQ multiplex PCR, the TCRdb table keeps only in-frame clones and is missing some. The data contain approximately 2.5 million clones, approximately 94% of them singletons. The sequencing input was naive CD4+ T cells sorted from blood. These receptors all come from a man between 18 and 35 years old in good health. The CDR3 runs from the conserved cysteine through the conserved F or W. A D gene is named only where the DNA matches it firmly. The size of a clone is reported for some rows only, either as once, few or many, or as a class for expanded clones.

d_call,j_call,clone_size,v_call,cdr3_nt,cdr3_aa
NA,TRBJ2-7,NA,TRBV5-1,TGCGCCAGCAGCTTGACAGCGGGTGCCTACGAGCAGTACTTC,CASSLTAGAYEQYF
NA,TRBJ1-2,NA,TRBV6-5,TGTGCCAGCAGTTACTCTGGGGGGCTCAGCTATGGCTACACCTTC,CASSYSGGLSYGYTF
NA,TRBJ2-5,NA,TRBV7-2,TGTGCCAGCAGCTTAAGGGGGGATCCGGGGGCCCAGTACTTC,CASSLRGDPGAQYF
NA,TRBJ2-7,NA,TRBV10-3,TGTGCCATCATCCGGGACGGGTCCTACGAGCAGTACTTC,CAIIRDGSYEQYF
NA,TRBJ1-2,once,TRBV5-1,TGCGCCAGCAGCTTGGAGGGGACCTATGGCTACACCTTC,CASSLEGTYGYTF
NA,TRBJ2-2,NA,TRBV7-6,TGTGCCAGCAGCTGGGGCTTCGGGAACACCGGGGAGCTGTTTTTT,CASSWGFGNTGELFF
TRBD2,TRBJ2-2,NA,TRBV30,TGTGCCTGGAGTGTACCGTGGACTAGCCGCACCGGGGAGCTGTTTTTT,CAWSVPWTSRTGELFF
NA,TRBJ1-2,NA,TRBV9,TGTGCCAGCAGCGTAGGGACACTTAACTATGGCTACACCTTC,CASSVGTLNYGYTF
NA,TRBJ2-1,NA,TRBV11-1,TGTGCCAGCAGCTTAGGGAACGTGAGCTCCTACAATGAGCAGTTCTTC,CASSLGNVSSYNEQFF
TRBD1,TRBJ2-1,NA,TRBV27,TGTGCCAGCATCGACAGGGGGCTCAATGAGCAGTTCTTC,CASIDRGLNEQFF
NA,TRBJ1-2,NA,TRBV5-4,TGTGCCATTTCAAGGGACGGTCCCTACTATGGCTACACCTTC,CAISRDGPYYGYTF
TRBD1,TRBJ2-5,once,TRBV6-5,TGTGCCAGCAGCCCCGGGACAGAGGAGACCCAGTACTTC,CASSPGTEETQYF
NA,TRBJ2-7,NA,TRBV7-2,TGTGCCAGCAGCTTAGCAGAGGGACCCTACGAGCAGTACTTC,CASSLAEGPYEQYF
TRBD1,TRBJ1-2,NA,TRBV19,TGTGCCAGTAGACAACGGGACAGGGGGCTTGGCTACACCTTC,CASRQRDRGLGYTF
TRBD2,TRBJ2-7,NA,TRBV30,TGTGCCTGGGGAAGGACTAGCGTTTACGAGCAGTACTTC,CAWGRTSVYEQYF
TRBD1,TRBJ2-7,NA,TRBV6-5,TGTGCCACTTGGACCCGGGACAGAGCCTACGAGCAGTACTTC,CATWTRDRAYEQYF
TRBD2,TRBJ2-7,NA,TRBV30,TGTGCCGGGTGGGGCGGGAGGTCGTCCTACGAGCAGTACTTC,CAGWGGRSSYEQYF
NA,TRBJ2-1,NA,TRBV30,TGTGCCTGCAACGAGCAGTTCTTC,CACNEQFF
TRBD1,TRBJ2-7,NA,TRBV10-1,TGCGCCAGCAGTGAGGGGGACAGTATTACGAGGCAGTACTTC,CASSEGDSITRQYF
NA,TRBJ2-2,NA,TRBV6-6,TGTGCCAGCAGTTACGACGGTCGAGTAAACACCGGGGAGCTGTTTTTT,CASSYDGRVNTGELFF
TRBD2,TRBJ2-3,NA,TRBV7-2,TGTGCCAGCAGCTTAGTCGCGGGAGACCTCACAGATACGCAGTATTTT,CASSLVAGDLTDTQYF
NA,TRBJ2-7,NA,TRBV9,TGTGCCAGCAGCGTAGCTCCAGCCCCCTCCTACGAGCAGTACTTC,CASSVAPAPSYEQYF